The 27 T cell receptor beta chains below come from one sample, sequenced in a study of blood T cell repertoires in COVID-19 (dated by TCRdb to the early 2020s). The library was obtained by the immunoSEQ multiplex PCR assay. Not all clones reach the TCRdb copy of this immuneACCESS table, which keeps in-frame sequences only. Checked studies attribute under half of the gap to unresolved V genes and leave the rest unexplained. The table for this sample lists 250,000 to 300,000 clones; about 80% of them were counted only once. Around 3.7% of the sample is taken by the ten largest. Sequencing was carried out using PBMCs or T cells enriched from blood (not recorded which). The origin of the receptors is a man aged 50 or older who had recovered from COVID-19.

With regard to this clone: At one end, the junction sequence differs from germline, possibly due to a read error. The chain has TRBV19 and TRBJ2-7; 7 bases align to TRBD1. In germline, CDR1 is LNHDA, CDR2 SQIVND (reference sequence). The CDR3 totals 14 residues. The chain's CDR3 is CASSKDRVSHEQYF. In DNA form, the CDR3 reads TGTGCCAGTAGTAAAGACAGGGTCTCCCACGAGCAGTACTTC.

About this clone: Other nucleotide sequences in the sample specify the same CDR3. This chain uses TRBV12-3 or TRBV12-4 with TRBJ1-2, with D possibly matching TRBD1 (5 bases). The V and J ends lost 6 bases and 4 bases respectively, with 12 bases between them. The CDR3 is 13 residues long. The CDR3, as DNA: TGTGCCAGCAGCTCGACAGTCAGCTATGGCTACACCTTC. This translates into CASSSTVSYGYTF.

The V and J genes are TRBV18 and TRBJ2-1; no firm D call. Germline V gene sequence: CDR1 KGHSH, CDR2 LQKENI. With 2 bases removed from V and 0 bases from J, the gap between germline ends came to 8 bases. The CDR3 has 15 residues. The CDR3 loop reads CASSPFQRSYNEQFF. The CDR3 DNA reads TGTGCCAGCTCACCATTTCAGCGCTCCTACAATGAGCAGTTCTTC. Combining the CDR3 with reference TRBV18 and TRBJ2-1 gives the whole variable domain NAGVMQNPRHLVRRRGQEARLRCSPMKGHSHVYWYRQLPEEGLKFMVYLQKENIIDESGMPKERFSAEFPKEGPSILRIQQVVRGDSAAYFCASSPFQRSYNEQFFGPGTRLTVL.

The CDR3 DNA follows: TGTTCAGGGGAAGGGATCGGAGCTAATGAAAAACTGTTTTTT. The encoded protein is CSGEGIGANEKLFF. The rearrangement joins TRBV30 to TRBJ1-4; maybe TRBD1 (6 bases). The V gene's germline CDR1 is GTSNPN and CDR2 SVGIG (reference sequence). This CDR3 comprises 14 residues.

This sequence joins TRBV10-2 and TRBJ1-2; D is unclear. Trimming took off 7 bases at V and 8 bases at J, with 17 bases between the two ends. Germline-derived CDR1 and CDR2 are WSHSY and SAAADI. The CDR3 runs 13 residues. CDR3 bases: TGCGCCAGCACCGCTTGGAGGACTGCAGGCTACACCTTC. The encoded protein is CASTAWRTAGYTF.

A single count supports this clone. The CDR3 sequence is CASSSPARGDEQFF. Written as DNA, the CDR3 is TGTGCCAGCAGCTCCCCGGCCAGGGGCGATGAGCAGTTCTTC. The chain has TRBV11-3 and TRBJ2-1; a possible D gene is TRBD1 (6 bases). Germline V gene data show CDR1 as SGHNT and CDR2 as YENEEA. The V end lost 4 bases, the J end lost 8 bases, and 15 bases lay between the germline ends. The CDR3 sequence is 14 residues long.

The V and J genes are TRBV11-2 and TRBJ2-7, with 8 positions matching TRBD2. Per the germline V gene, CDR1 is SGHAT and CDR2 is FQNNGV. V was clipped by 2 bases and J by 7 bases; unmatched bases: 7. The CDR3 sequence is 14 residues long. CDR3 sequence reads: CASSLPGTSWEQYF. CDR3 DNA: TGTGCCAGCAGCTTACCCGGGACTAGTTGGGAGCAGTACTTC. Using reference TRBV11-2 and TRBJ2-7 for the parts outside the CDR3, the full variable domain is EAGVAQSPRYKIIEKRQSVAFWCNPISGHATLYWYQQILGQGPKLLIQFQNNGVVDDSQLPKDRFSAERLKGVDSTLKIQPAKLEDSAVYLCASSLPGTSWEQYFGPGTRLTVT.

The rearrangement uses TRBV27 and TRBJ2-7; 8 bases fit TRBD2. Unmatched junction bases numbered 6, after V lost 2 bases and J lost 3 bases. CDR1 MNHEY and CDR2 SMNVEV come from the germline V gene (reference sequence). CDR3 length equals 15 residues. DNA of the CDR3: TGTGCCAGCAGTTTAGTCGGGGGGGGCAGCTACGAGCAGTACTTC. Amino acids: CASSLVGGGSYEQYF.

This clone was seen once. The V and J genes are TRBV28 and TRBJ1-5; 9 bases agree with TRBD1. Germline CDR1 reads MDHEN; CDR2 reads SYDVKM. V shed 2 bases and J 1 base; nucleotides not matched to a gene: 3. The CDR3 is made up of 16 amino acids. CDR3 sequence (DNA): TGTGCCAGCAGTTTAGGGGGGACAGGGAGCAATCAGCCCCAGCATTTT. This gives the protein CASSLGGTGSNQPQHF.

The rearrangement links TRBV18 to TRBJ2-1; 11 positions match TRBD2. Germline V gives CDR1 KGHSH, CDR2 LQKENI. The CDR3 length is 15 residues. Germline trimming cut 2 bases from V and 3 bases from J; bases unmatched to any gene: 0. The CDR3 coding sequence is TGTGCCAGCTCACCAGGGACTAGCGGCTACAATGAGCAGTTCTTC. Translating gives CASSPGTSGYNEQFF.

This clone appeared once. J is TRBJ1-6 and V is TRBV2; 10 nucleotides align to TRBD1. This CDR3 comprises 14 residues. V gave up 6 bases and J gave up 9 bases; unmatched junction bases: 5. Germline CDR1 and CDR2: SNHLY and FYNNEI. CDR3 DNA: TGTGCCAGCAGGGGGACAGGGGAAAGTTCACCCCTCCACTTT. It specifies CASRGTGESSPLHF.

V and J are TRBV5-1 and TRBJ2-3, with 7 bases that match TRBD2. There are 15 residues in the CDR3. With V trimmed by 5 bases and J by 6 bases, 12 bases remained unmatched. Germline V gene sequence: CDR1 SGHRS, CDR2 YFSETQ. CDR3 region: CASSLAQREWDTQYF. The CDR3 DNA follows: TGCGCCAGCAGTCTGGCCCAGCGGGAATGGGATACGCAGTATTTT.

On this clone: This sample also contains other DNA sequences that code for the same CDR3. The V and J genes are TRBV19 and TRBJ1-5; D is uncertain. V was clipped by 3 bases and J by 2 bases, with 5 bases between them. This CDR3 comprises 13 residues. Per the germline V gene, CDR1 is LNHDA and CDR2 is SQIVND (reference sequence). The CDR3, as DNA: TGTGCCAGTAGTATTGCGGGCAATCAGCCCCAGCATTTT. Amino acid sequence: CASSIAGNQPQHF.

In DNA form, the CDR3 reads TGTGCCAGCAGCTTATTGCTAGCGGGTACCGGGGAGCTGTTTTTT. It is translated as CASSLLLAGTGELFF. The chain combines TRBV7-2 with TRBJ2-2, with 8 positions matching TRBD2. V trimming: 2 bases; J trimming: 5 bases; junction bases outside the gene matches: 4. Germline V gene sequence: CDR1 SGHTA, CDR2 FQGNSA. The CDR3 has 15 amino acids.

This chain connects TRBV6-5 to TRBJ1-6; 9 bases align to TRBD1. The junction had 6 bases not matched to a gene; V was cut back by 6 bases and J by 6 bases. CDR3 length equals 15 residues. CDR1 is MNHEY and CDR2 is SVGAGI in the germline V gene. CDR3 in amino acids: CASRQGAGGNSPLHF. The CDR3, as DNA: TGTGCCAGCAGACAGGGGGCGGGTGGTAATTCACCCCTCCACTTT.

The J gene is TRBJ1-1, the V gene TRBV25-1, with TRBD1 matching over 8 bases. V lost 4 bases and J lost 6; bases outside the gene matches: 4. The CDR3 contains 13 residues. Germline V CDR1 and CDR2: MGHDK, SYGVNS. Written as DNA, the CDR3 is TGTGCCAGCAGTGCAGGGGGCCGGTCTGAAGCTTTCTTT. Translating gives CASSAGGRSEAFF.

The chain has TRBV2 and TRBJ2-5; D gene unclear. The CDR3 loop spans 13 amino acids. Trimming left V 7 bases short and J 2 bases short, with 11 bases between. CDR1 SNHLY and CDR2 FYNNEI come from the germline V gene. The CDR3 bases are TGTGCCAGCATCCTCCGCCTACAAGAGACCCAGTACTTC. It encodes CASILRLQETQYF.

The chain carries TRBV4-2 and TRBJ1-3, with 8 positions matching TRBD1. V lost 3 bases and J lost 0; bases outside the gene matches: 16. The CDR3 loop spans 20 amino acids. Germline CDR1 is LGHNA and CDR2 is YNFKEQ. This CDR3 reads CASSHPLRGDRTYSGNTIYF. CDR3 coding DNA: TGTGCCAGCAGCCACCCACTACGGGGGGACAGGACCTACTCTGGAAACACCATATATTTT.

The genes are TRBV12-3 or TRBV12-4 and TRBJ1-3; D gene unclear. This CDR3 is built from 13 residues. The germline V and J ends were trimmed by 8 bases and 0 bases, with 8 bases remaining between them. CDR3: CASGLSSGNTIYF. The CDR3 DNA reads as TGTGCCAGCGGCTTGTCCTCTGGAAACACCATATATTTT.

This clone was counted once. As DNA, the CDR3 is TGTGCCAGCAGTTACGGACAGAGCTCCTATAATTCACCCCTCCACTTT. Translating gives CASSYGQSSYNSPLHF. The gene calls are TRBV9 and TRBJ1-6, with a possible D match to TRBD1 (6 bases). The CDR3 runs to 16 residues. The V and J ends lost 5 bases and 0 bases respectively, with 12 bases between them. Germline CDR1 and CDR2: SGDLS and YYNGEE.

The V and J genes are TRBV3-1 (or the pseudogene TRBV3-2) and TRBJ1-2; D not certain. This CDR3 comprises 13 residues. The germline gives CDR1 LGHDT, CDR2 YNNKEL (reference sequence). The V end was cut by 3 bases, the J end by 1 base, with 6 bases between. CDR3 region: CASSHPHNYGYTF. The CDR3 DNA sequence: TGTGCCAGCAGCCATCCCCATAACTATGGCTACACCTTC.

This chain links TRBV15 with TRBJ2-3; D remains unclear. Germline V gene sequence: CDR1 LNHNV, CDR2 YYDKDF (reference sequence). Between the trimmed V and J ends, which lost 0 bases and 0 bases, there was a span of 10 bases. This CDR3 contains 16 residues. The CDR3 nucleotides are TGTGCCACCAGCAGAGATTTCGTCTTTAGCACAGATACGCAGTATTTT. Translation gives CATSRDFVFSTDTQYF.

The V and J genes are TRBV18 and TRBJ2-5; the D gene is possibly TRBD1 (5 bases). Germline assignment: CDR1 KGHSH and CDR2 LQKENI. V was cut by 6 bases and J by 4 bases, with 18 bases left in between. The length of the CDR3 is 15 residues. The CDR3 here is CASSPLRDSRETQYF. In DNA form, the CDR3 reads TGTGCCAGCTCTCCCCTCCGTGACAGTAGAGAGACCCAGTACTTC.

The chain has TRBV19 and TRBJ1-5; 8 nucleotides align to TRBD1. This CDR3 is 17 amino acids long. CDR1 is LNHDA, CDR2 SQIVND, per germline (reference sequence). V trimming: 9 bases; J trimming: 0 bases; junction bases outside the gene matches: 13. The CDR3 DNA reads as TGTGCCAGCATCGCAGGCAGGGGGCCCTATAGCAATCAGCCCCAGCATTTT. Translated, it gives CASIAGRGPYSNQPQHF.

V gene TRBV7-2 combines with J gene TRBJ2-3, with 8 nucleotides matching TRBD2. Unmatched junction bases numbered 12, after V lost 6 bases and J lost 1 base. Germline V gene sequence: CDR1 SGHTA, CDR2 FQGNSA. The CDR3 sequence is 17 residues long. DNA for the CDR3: TGTGCCAGCAGGAAAAGCGGGGGATTAGGTGGCACAGATACGCAGTATTTT. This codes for CASRKSGGLGGTDTQYF.

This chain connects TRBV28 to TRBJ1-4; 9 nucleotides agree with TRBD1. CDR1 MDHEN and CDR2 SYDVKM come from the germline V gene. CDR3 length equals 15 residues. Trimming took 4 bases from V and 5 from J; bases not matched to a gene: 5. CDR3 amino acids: CASSSTGTGNEKLFF. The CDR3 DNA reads TGTGCCAGCAGTTCCACCGGGACAGGGAATGAAAAACTGTTTTTT.

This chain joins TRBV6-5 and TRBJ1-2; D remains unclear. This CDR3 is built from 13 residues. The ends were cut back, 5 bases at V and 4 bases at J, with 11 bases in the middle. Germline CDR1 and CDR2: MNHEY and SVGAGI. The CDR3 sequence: CASSKHPGYGYTF. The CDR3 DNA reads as TGTGCCAGCAGTAAGCATCCCGGCTATGGCTACACCTTC.